The rows below give T cell receptor beta chains drawn from one sample of a study of blood T cells in healthy people across ages. In TCRdb, the 5' RACE reads were re-called with MiXCR into one record per CDR3 protein. The table includes about 1.7 million distinct CDR3 sequences, 28% detected once. Sequencing was carried out using blood. These receptors came from a woman aged 25 to 45 in good health. Both conserved end residues are part of each CDR3. A D gene is named only where the DNA matches it firmly. Clone size is shown for a subset of rows, as once, few, many or a class of expanded clone.

d_call: -; v_call: TRBV6-2/TRBV6-3; clone_size: few; j_call: TRBJ2-1; cdr3_nt: TGTGCCAGCAGTGTCAGGCGGTACAATGAGCAGTTCTTC; cdr3_aa: CASSVRRYNEQFF
d_call: TRBD1; v_call: TRBV29-1; clone_size: -; j_call: TRBJ2-3; cdr3_nt: TGCAGCGGAGGGACAGTAGCAGATACGCAGTATTTT; cdr3_aa: CSGGTVADTQYF
d_call: -; v_call: TRBV12-3/TRBV12-4; clone_size: few; j_call: TRBJ2-7; cdr3_nt: TGTGCCAGCAGCCCTAGGGGCAGGACGAGCTCCTACGAGCAGTACTTC; cdr3_aa: CASSPRGRTSSYEQYF
d_call: TRBD1; v_call: TRBV4-2; clone_size: many; j_call: TRBJ2-1; cdr3_nt: TGTGCCAGCAGCCCGGGCCCTGCAGGACAGGGTAGCGATGAGCAGTTCTTC; cdr3_aa: CASSPGPAGQGSDEQFF
d_call: TRBD1; v_call: TRBV24-1; clone_size: -; j_call: TRBJ2-3; cdr3_nt: TGTGCCACCAGTGACCCCACAGGGGGACTCACAGATACGCAGTATTTT; cdr3_aa: CATSDPTGGLTDTQYF
d_call: TRBD2; v_call: TRBV20-1; clone_size: few; j_call: TRBJ2-5; cdr3_nt: TGCAGTGCTAAGGGACTAGCGGGGGCCGGGGAGACCCAGTACTTC; cdr3_aa: CSAKGLAGAGETQYF
d_call: TRBD1; v_call: TRBV12-3/TRBV12-4; clone_size: many; j_call: TRBJ2-5; cdr3_nt: TGTGCCAGCAGTCTAGGGACAGGGAGACGAGAGACCCAGTACTTC; cdr3_aa: CASSLGTGRRETQYF
d_call: -; v_call: TRBV20-1; clone_size: -; j_call: TRBJ2-3; cdr3_nt: TGCAGTGCTGACATGTCTGGGGTAATAGATACGCAGTATTTT; cdr3_aa: CSADMSGVIDTQYF
d_call: -; v_call: TRBV5-1; clone_size: few; j_call: TRBJ1-6; cdr3_nt: TGCGCCAGCAGCTGGGACACGCCGGCGGCTCCCCACTTT; cdr3_aa: CASSWDTPAAPHF
d_call: TRBD1; v_call: TRBV2; clone_size: few; j_call: TRBJ2-5; cdr3_nt: TGTGCCAGCAGTGGAGAGGGGGCGCAAGAGACCCAGTACTTC; cdr3_aa: CASSGEGAQETQYF
d_call: -; v_call: TRBV28; clone_size: -; j_call: TRBJ1-4; cdr3_nt: TGTGCCAGCAGTTCCGGGACAATGAATGAAAAACGGTTTTTT; cdr3_aa: CASSSGTMNEKRFF
d_call: -; v_call: TRBV11-2; clone_size: -; j_call: TRBJ2-1; cdr3_nt: TGTGCCAGCAGCGTCCTCGGGGGGACACCTTCCTACAATGAGCAGTTCTTC; cdr3_aa: CASSVLGGTPSYNEQFF
d_call: -; v_call: TRBV9; clone_size: -; j_call: TRBJ2-3; cdr3_nt: TGTGCCAGCAGCGTATTAAGCGGGCATAGCACAGATACGCAGTATTTT; cdr3_aa: CASSVLSGHSTDTQYF
d_call: -; v_call: TRBV6-6; clone_size: -; j_call: TRBJ2-5; cdr3_nt: TGTGCCAGCACCCCCGACAGCCAAGAGACCCAGTACTTC; cdr3_aa: CASTPDSQETQYF
d_call: TRBD1; v_call: TRBV19; clone_size: -; j_call: TRBJ2-6; cdr3_nt: TGTGCCAGTGGACCGGGACAGGGTTCATCTGGGGCCAACGTCCTGACTTTC; cdr3_aa: CASGPGQGSSGANVLTF